Below are 24 T cell receptor beta chains sequenced from a single sample in a study of blood T cell repertoires in COVID-19 (dated by TCRdb to about 2020). To prepare the library, the immunoSEQ multiplex PCR assay was applied. Drawn from immuneACCESS, this table holds only the in-frame rearrangements with V and J called that TCRdb kept. Clones are partly lost; checked studies trace under half to an unresolved V gene and leave the rest unexplained. A total of some 70,000 clones appear in this sample, approximately 88% of them only once. 5.5% to 7% of the sample goes to the ten largest clones. The sequencing sample was made of peripheral blood. These receptors were obtained from a woman aged 70-85 years with acute or convalescent COVID-19.

The chain recombines TRBV4-3 with TRBJ2-7; D is undetermined. Germline loops: CDR1 LGHNA, CDR2 YSLEER. The CDR3 loop spans 14 amino acids. V lost 0 bases to trimming and J lost 3 bases, with 9 bases between them. The chain's CDR3 is CASSQDETLYEQYF. CDR3 nucleotide sequence: TGCGCCAGCAGCCAAGATGAGACTCTCTACGAGCAGTACTTC.

The V gene is TRBV28, the J gene TRBJ1-2; TRBD1 matches 11 bases. Losses at the gene ends were 8 bases for V and 2 bases for J; bases not matched to a gene: 13. The CDR3 is 17 residues long. Germline lookup yields CDR1 MDHEN and CDR2 SYDVKM. The CDR3 sequence is CASGELGTGGLNYGYTF. CDR3 sequence (DNA): TGTGCCAGCGGAGAACTTGGGACAGGGGGATTAAACTATGGCTACACCTTC.

The chain carries TRBV28 and TRBJ2-3; the match to TRBD2 covers 7 bases. CDR3 length: 15 amino acids. Germline V gene data show CDR1 as MDHEN and CDR2 as SYDVKM. Germline trimming cut 5 bases from V and 6 bases from J; bases unmatched to any gene: 11. The CDR3 DNA sequence: TGTGCCAGCAGTCCTAGCGGCCTTAAGGGTGATACGCAGTATTTT. This encodes CASSPSGLKGDTQYF.

In DNA, the CDR3 is TGTGCCAGCTCACCCACGGCGGGGTTCGAGCAGTACTTC. It specifies CASSPTAGFEQYF. The rearrangement links TRBV18 to TRBJ2-7; D is perhaps TRBD2 (6 bases). Per the germline V gene, CDR1 is KGHSH and CDR2 is LQKENI. CDR3 length equals 13 residues. With 3 bases removed from V and 6 bases from J, the gap between germline ends came to 12 bases.

The V gene is TRBV3-1 (or the pseudogene TRBV3-2), the J gene TRBJ1-2; D might be TRBD1 (5 bases). Germline V gene lookup returns CDR1 LGHDT and CDR2 YNNKEL (reference sequence). The CDR3 is 15 residues long. Deletions cut 0 bases from V and 6 bases from J, with 14 bases between. CDR3 loop: CASSQDVREGHGYTF. The CDR3 nucleotides are TGTGCCAGCAGCCAAGATGTCAGGGAGGGGCATGGCTACACCTTC.

The rearrangement joins TRBV7-9 to TRBJ2-2; 10 bases line up with TRBD1. The CDR3 runs 15 residues. Germline CDR1 SEHNR, CDR2 FQNEAQ (reference sequence). The V and J ends lost 5 bases and 6 bases, in that order; junction bases with no gene match: 6. The CDR3 protein is CASSPPDRGSGELFF. CDR3 bases: TGTGCCAGCAGCCCTCCGGACAGGGGGTCCGGGGAGCTGTTTTTT.

V and J are TRBV5-8 and TRBJ1-3, with D unresolved. There are 16 residues in the CDR3. Germline V gene sequence: CDR1 SGHTS, CDR2 YDEGEE. Trimming left V 0 bases short and J 2 bases short, with 12 bases between. The CDR3 loop is CASSLAREVTGNTIYF. For the CDR3, the DNA is TGTGCCAGCAGCTTGGCTCGGGAAGTAACTGGAAACACCATATATTTT.

The gene calls are TRBV24-1 and TRBJ2-3; 12 nucleotides agree with TRBD2. The V and J ends lost 3 bases and 0 bases, in that order; junction bases with no gene match: 6. The CDR3 runs 18 residues. CDR1 is KGHDR and CDR2 is SFDVKD in the germline V gene. The CDR3 is CATSDPTSGGPSTDTQYF. DNA of the CDR3: TGTGCCACCAGTGATCCGACTAGCGGGGGACCTAGCACAGATACGCAGTATTTT.

The chain couples TRBV7-3 to TRBJ2-1, with 11 nucleotides matching TRBD2. This CDR3 spans 15 amino acids. Trimming at V came to 4 bases and at J to 6 bases, leaving 5 bases not matched to a gene. CDR1 and CDR2 from the germline V gene are SGHTA and FQGTGA. CDR3 in amino acids: CASSSTSGSLNEQFF. The DNA of the CDR3 is TGTGCCAGCAGCTCTACTAGCGGGAGCCTCAATGAGCAGTTCTTC.

V is TRBV23-1 and J is TRBJ2-5; 13 nucleotides match TRBD2. TRBV23-1 is classed as an ORF, of uncertain function. CDR3 length: 23 residues. With V trimmed by 2 bases and J by 2 bases, 23 bases remained unmatched. CDR3 bases: TGCGCCAGCAGTCAACCTAGCCGTTTGACTAGCGGGAGGCCCCGAAGTAGGCAAGAGACCCAGTACTTC. It yields the protein CASSQPSRLTSGRPRSRQETQYF.

This rearrangement joins TRBV19 to TRBJ1-5; tentative D call: TRBD1 (6 bases). The CDR3 sequence is 18 residues long. V was shortened by 3 bases and J by 4 bases, with 22 bases between the two germline ends. CDR1 is LNHDA and CDR2 is SQIVND in the germline V gene (reference sequence). The DNA for the CDR3 is TGTGCCAGTAGTATGAGAAGGCGGGCAGGGGAAGGTAATCAGCCCCAGCATTTT. This codes for CASSMRRRAGEGNQPQHF.

This clone was recorded once. The chain carries TRBV20-1 and TRBJ2-1; the D is unclear. The CDR3 runs 10 residues. The germline V gene has CDR1 DFQATT and CDR2 SNEGSKA (reference sequence). The V and J ends lost 3 bases and 8 bases respectively, with 5 bases between them. CDR3 DNA: TGCAGTGCTAGCATGTATGAGCAGTTCTTC. Its protein is CSASMYEQFF.

V is TRBV28 and J is TRBJ2-5; TRBD2 matches 9 bases. The V gene's germline CDR1 is MDHEN and CDR2 SYDVKM. The V and J ends lost 2 bases and 5 bases, in that order; junction bases with no gene match: 3. The CDR3 totals 14 residues. CDR3 coding DNA: TGTGCCAGCAGTTTAGCGGGGGGGCCTGAGACCCAGTACTTC. It yields the protein CASSLAGGPETQYF.

J is TRBJ1-1 and V is TRBV28; 8 bases match TRBD1. The J segment lost 4 bases and the V segment lost 2 bases, leaving 6 bases of the junction unmatched. Germline V CDR1 and CDR2: MDHEN, SYDVKM. CDR3 size: 15 residues. The CDR3 reads CASSLRGQGVTEAFF. The CDR3 DNA sequence: TGTGCCAGCAGTTTACGAGGACAGGGTGTCACTGAAGCTTTCTTT. The full variable domain, in which reference TRBV28 and TRBJ1-1 provide the parts outside the CDR3, is DVKVTQSSRYLVKRTGEKVFLECVQDMDHENMFWYRQDPGLGLRLIYFSYDVKMKEKGDIPEGYSVSREKKERFSLILESASTNQTSMYLCASSLRGQGVTEAFFGQGTRLTVV.

V is TRBV5-1 and J is TRBJ2-2; tentative D call: TRBD1 (5 bases). Germline assignment: CDR1 SGHRS and CDR2 YFSETQ. This CDR3 is built from 16 residues. The ends were cut back, 4 bases at V and 1 base at J, with 14 bases in the middle. The CDR3 spells CASSQGEGLNTGELFF. CDR3 coding DNA: TGCGCCAGCAGCCAAGGGGAAGGGTTGAACACCGGGGAGCTGTTTTTT.

The rearrangement links TRBV9 to TRBJ1-1; D may be TRBD1 (6 bases). The CDR3 totals 15 residues. The germline V gene encodes CDR1 SGDLS and CDR2 YYNGEE. V shed 3 bases and J shed 1 base, with 13 bases lying between them. The CDR3: CASSAGQIRNTEAFF. The CDR3 bases are TGTGCCAGCAGCGCCGGACAGATCAGGAACACTGAAGCTTTCTTT. The variable domain in full, with the rest retrieved from reference TRBV9 and TRBJ1-1, is DSGVTQTPKHLITATGQRVTLRCSPRSGDLSVYWYQQSLDQGLQFLIQYYNGEERAKGNILERFSAQQFPDLHSELNLSSLELGDSALYFCASSAGQIRNTEAFFGQGTRLTVV.

This chain joins TRBV19 and TRBJ2-5; TRBD1 matches at 7 bases. The CDR3 has 14 amino acids. Germline loops: CDR1 LNHDA, CDR2 SQIVND (reference sequence). V was clipped by 7 bases and J by 5 bases; unmatched bases: 10. CDR3 sequence (DNA): TGTGCCAGTACCCCGACAGGGAGCATCGAGACCCAGTACTTC. Its translation is CASTPTGSIETQYF.

The chain couples TRBV27 to TRBJ1-1; TRBD1 matches 8 bases. The CDR3 runs to 15 residues. Germline CDR1 reads MNHEY; CDR2 reads SMNVEV (reference sequence). Losses at the gene ends were 5 bases for V and 4 bases for J; bases not matched to a gene: 9. The CDR3 region is CASSIGQGVRTEAFF. The CDR3 region has the DNA TGTGCCAGCAGTATCGGACAGGGCGTTCGCACTGAAGCTTTCTTT.

The gene calls are TRBV7-9 and TRBJ2-3; a possible D gene is TRBD2 (5 bases). The germline V and J ends were trimmed by 1 base and 1 base, with 15 bases remaining between them. The CDR3 runs 17 residues. Germline-derived CDR1 and CDR2 are SEHNR and FQNEAQ (reference sequence). CDR3 nucleotide sequence: TGTGCCAGCAGCTTAGGCGCTCGTGGCGGGCGCACAGATACGCAGTATTTT. As protein: CASSLGARGGRTDTQYF.

The chain combines TRBV24-1 with TRBJ1-1; D remains ambiguous. The CDR3 length is 13 residues. Germline V lookup: CDR1 KGHDR, CDR2 SFDVKD. V lost 5 bases to trimming and J lost 7 bases, with 13 bases between them. The CDR3 coding sequence is TGTGCCACCAGTGGTGGGGAGCCGATTGAAGCTTTCTTT. Protein sequence: CATSGGEPIEAFF.

This clone was recorded only once. The chain recombines TRBV27 with TRBJ2-6; the D is unclear. Trimming stripped 4 bases from V and 0 bases from J, with 4 bases between. This CDR3 contains 14 residues. Germline CDR1 and CDR2: MNHEY and SMNVEV (reference sequence). CDR3 residues: CASSSLSGANVLTF. The CDR3 DNA follows: TGTGCCAGCAGTTCACTCTCTGGGGCCAACGTCCTGACTTTC. Filled out from reference TRBV27 and TRBJ2-6, the complete variable domain reads EAQVTQNPRYLITVTGKKLTVTCSQNMNHEYMSWYRQDPGLGLRQIYYSMNVEVTDKGDVPEGYKVSRKEKRNFPLILESPSPNQTSLYFCASSSLSGANVLTFGAGSRLTVL.

This chain links TRBV10-3 with TRBJ1-1; 7 bases fit TRBD1. The germline CDR1 and CDR2 sequences are ENHRY and SYGVKD. The CDR3 runs 13 residues. V trimming: 3 bases; J trimming: 5 bases; junction bases outside the gene matches: 3. Here the CDR3 DNA reads TGTGCCATCAGTGACCCGACAGGGACTGAAGCTTTCTTT. It encodes CAISDPTGTEAFF.

The genes are TRBV19 and TRBJ1-4; a weak D match, TRBD1 (6 bases). The germline V and J ends were trimmed by 7 bases and 5 bases, with 11 bases remaining between them. In germline, CDR1 is LNHDA, CDR2 SQIVND (reference sequence). CDR3 size: 13 residues. The CDR3 loop reads CASTKDRNEKLFF. In nucleotides, the CDR3 is TGTGCCAGTACCAAGGACAGAAATGAAAAACTGTTTTTT.

The rearrangement uses TRBV2 and TRBJ2-5, with TRBD2 identical over 7 bases. The CDR3 covers 14 residues. Germline CDR1 is SNHLY and CDR2 is FYNNEI. The V gene end was trimmed by 5 bases and the J gene end by 4 bases; junction bases not matched to a gene: 7. CDR3 sequence: CASSRTRVGETQYF. The DNA for the CDR3 is TGTGCCAGCAGTAGGACTAGAGTGGGAGAGACCCAGTACTTC.